This T cell receptor (beta chain) emerged from a study of shared clonotypes between healthy human individuals. Germline V CDR1 and CDR2: MDHEN, SYDVKM. CDR3 length: 12 residues. Trimming stripped 3 bases from V and 7 bases from J, with 7 bases between. The study separated CD4+ cells into CD45RA+ naive and CD45RA-negative memory subsets. With respect to this clone: The same CDR3 can be traced to other DNA sequences in this sample.

Profiling relied on immunoSEQ multiplex PCR, and the TCRdb table lists in-frame clones only, not all of them. Counted here are just over 2,000,000 clones, 95% occurring once; the ten biggest clones make up more than 0.1%. The clonotype was recovered from a man aged 18 to 30 in good health. Sequencing was performed on naive CD4+ T cells sorted from blood. Subset given: CD45RA+ positively selected. The rearrangement joins TRBV28 to TRBJ1-5; D gene unclear. The CDR3 region has the DNA TGTGCCAGCAGTTTTGGGTCCCAGCCCCAGCATTTT. Its protein product is CASSFGSQPQHF.